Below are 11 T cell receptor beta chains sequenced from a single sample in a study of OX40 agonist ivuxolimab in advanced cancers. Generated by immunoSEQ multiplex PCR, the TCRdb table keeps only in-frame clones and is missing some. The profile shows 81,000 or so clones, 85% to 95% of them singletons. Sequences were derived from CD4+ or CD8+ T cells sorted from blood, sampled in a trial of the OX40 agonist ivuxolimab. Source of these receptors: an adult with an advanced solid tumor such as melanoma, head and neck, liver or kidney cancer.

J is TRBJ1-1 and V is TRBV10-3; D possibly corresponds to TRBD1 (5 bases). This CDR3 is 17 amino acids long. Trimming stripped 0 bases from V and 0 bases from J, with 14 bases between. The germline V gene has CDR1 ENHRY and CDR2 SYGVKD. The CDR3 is CAISESIGTYMNTEAFF. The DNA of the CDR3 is TGTGCCATCAGTGAGTCAATAGGGACGTATATGAACACTGAAGCTTTCTTT.

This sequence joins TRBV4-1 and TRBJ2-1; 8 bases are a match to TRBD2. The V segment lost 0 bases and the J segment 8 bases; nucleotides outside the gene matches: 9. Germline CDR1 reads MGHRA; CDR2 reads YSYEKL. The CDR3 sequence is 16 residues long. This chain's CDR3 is CASSQESRGGPYEQFF. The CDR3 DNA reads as TGCGCCAGCAGCCAAGAATCCCGGGGGGGTCCATATGAGCAGTTCTTC.

CDR3 amino acids: CASSMAENTGELFF. In nucleotides, the CDR3 is TGTGCCAGTAGTATGGCAGAGAACACCGGGGAGCTGTTTTTT. The V gene is TRBV19, the J gene TRBJ2-2; D remains unclear. The CDR3 contains 14 residues. Germline V gene data show CDR1 as LNHDA and CDR2 as SQIVND (reference sequence). V lost 3 bases, J lost 1 base, and 6 bases lay in between. Full variable domain (rest looked up from reference TRBV19 and TRBJ2-2): DGGITQSPKYLFRKEGQNVTLSCEQNLNHDAMYWYRQDPGQGLRLIYYSQIVNDFQKGDIAEGYSVSREKKESFPLTVTSAQKNPTAFYLCASSMAENTGELFFGEGSRLTVL.

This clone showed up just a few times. The CDR3 DNA reads as TGCGCCAGCAGCCAAGGTAACGGGGGTGACACTGAAGCTTTCTTT. Translated: CASSQGNGGDTEAFF. The chain uses TRBV4-3 and TRBJ1-1, with D possibly TRBD1 on 5 matching bases. The CDR3 totals 15 residues. Trimming stripped 1 base from V and 3 bases from J, with 12 bases between. The germline gives CDR1 LGHNA, CDR2 YSLEER.

The chain's CDR3 is CASSLDRSQETQYF. The DNA for the CDR3 is TGTGCCAGCAGTTTAGACAGGAGCCAAGAGACCCAGTACTTC. The chain joins TRBV27 to TRBJ2-5, with a tentative D call TRBD1 (6 bases). Germline V CDR1 and CDR2: MNHEY, SMNVEV (reference sequence). Trimming shortened V by 2 bases and J by 1 base, and 8 bases separated the two germline ends. This CDR3 has 14 residues.

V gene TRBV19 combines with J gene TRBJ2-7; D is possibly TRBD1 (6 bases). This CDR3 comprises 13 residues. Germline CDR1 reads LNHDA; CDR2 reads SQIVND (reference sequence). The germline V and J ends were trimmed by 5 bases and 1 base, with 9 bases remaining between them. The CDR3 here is CASSFGQSYEQYF. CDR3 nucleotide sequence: TGTGCCAGTAGTTTCGGACAGTCCTACGAGCAGTACTTC.

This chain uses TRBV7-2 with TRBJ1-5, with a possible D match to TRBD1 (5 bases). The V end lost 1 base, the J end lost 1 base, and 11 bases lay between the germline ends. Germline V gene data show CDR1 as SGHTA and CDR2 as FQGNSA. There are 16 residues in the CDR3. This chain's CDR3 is CASSLVSGWSNQPQHF. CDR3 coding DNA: TGTGCCAGCAGCTTAGTATCAGGGTGGAGCAATCAGCCCCAGCATTTT.

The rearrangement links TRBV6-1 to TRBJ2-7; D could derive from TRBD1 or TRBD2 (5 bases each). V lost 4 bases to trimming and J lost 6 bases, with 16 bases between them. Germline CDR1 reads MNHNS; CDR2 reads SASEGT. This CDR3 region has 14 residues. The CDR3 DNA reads TGTGCCAGCAGTGGCGGGCAGGACATACTCGAGCAGTACTTC. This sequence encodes CASSGGQDILEQYF.

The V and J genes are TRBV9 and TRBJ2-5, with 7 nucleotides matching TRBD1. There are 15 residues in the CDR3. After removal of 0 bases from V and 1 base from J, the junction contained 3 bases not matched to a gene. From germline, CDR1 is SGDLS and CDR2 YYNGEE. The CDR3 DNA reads TGTGCCAGCAGCGTAGGGGGACAGACCCAAGAGACCCAGTACTTC. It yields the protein CASSVGGQTQETQYF.

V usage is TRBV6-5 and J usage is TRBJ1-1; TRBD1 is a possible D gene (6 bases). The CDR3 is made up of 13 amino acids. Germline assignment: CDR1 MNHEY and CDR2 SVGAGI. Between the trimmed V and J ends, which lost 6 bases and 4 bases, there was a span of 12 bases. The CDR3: CASSLTGPTEAFF. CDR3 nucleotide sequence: TGTGCCAGCAGCCTCACAGGGCCCACTGAAGCTTTCTTT.

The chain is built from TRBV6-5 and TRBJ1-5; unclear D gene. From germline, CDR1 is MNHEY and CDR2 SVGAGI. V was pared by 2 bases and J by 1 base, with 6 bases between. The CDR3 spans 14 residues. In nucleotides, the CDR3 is TGTGCCAGCAGTTACGGAGGGAGCAATCAGCCCCAGCATTTT. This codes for CASSYGGSNQPQHF.